The next 22 T cell receptor beta chains were all read from a single sample in a study of T-cell memory formation after mild COVID-19. Using its own MiXCR run on the 5' RACE reads, TCRdb lists one record per CDR3 protein. The sample carries 200,000 or so distinct CDR3 sequences, 16% recorded once. Material for sequencing was PBMCs or a T cell subset sorted from them (not recorded which). All receptors come from an adult woman who had mild COVID-19 (a few samples of this study predate the infection). Cell type and time point are not known.

The chain couples TRBV19 to TRBJ1-4; maybe TRBD1 (5 bases). Germline loops: CDR1 LNHDA, CDR2 SQIVND (reference sequence). The CDR3 extends over 14 amino acids. V dropped 3 bases and J dropped 8 bases, with 13 bases sitting between them. The chain's CDR3 is CASSMTGVEEKLFF. DNA of the CDR3: TGTGCCAGTAGTATGACGGGGGTAGAGGAAAAACTGTTTTTT.

A word on this clonotype: The junction departs from the called germline gene at one end, perhaps through a read error. The V gene is TRBV12-3 or TRBV12-4, the J gene TRBJ1-1; no definite D call. CDR3 size: 13 residues. CDR3 sequence: CASSFGGVTEDFF. Here the CDR3 DNA reads TGTGCCAGCAGTTTTGGAGGTGTCACTGAAGATTTCTTT.

This clonotype was counted only a few times. V and J are TRBV6-2 or TRBV6-3 and TRBJ2-6, with D possibly TRBD2 on 5 matching bases. The CDR3 spans 15 residues. V was shortened by 11 bases and J by 0 bases, with 14 bases between the two germline ends. Germline CDR1 and CDR2: MNHEY and SVGEGT. CDR3: CAARGYSSGANVLTF. Here the CDR3 DNA reads TGTGCCGCTCGGGGATATAGCTCTGGGGCCAACGTCCTGACTTTC.

The V gene is TRBV7-6, the J gene TRBJ2-2; D ambiguous. V was shortened by 8 bases and J by 0 bases, with 7 bases between the two germline ends. Germline V lookup: CDR1 SGHVS, CDR2 FNYEAQ. There are 13 residues in the CDR3. Here the CDR3 DNA reads TGTGCCAGCGCTGGGACGAACACCGGGGAGCTGTTTTTT. Encoded protein: CASAGTNTGELFF.

The chain has TRBV7-2 and TRBJ2-2, with D possibly matching TRBD2 (6 bases). CDR3 length: 16 residues. From germline, CDR1 is SGHTA and CDR2 FQGNSA. Trimming shortened V by 2 bases and J by 0 bases, and 10 bases separated the two germline ends. In nucleotides, the CDR3 is TGTGCCAGCAGCTTACTTAGCGGAGCGAACACCGGGGAGCTGTTTTTT. This encodes CASSLLSGANTGELFF. Combining the CDR3 with reference TRBV7-2 and TRBJ2-2 gives the whole variable domain GAGVSQSPSNKVTEKGKDVELRCDPISGHTALYWYRQSLGQGLEFLIYFQGNSAPDKSGLPSDRFSAERTGGSVSTLTIQRTQQEDSAVYLCASSLLSGANTGELFFGEGSRLTVL.

This chain connects TRBV7-2 to TRBJ2-7, with TRBD2 matching 15 bases. Germline-derived CDR1 and CDR2 are SGHTA and FQGNSA. CDR3 length: 16 residues. J gave up 5 bases and V 3 bases, and 5 bases lay outside the gene matches. In DNA, the CDR3 is TGTGCCAGCAGCTTCGGACTAGCGGGAGGGATTCACGAGCAGTACTTC. Translated: CASSFGLAGGIHEQYF.

This clonotype was seen a few times. The chain has TRBV18 and TRBJ2-3; D is possibly TRBD1 (5 bases). The germline V and J ends were trimmed by 4 bases and 1 base, with 12 bases remaining between them. This CDR3 spans 15 amino acids. Germline CDR1 KGHSH, CDR2 LQKENI. For the CDR3, the DNA is TGTGCCAGCTCACTCTCACAGGTTGGCACAGATACGCAGTATTTT. It codes for CASSLSQVGTDTQYF.

The chain uses TRBV29-1 and TRBJ2-2; tentative D call: TRBD2 (5 bases). The germline CDR1 and CDR2 sequences are SQVTM and ANQGSEA. This CDR3 contains 13 residues. Trimming shortened V by 5 bases and J by 5 bases, and 12 bases separated the two germline ends. The CDR3 DNA reads TGCAGCGTTATGAGGGATCGGACCGGGGAGCTGTTTTTT. Protein: CSVMRDRTGELFF.

This clonotype was counted between two and nine times. The genes are TRBV11-1 and TRBJ2-7; D gene uncertain. Germline V lookup: CDR1 SGHAT, CDR2 FQDESV (reference sequence). The V gene lost 1 base and the J gene lost 2 bases, with 9 bases spanning the gap. The CDR3 runs to 14 residues. The CDR3 loop is CASSLVRETYEQYF. The CDR3 coding sequence is TGTGCCAGCAGCTTAGTGAGAGAAACCTACGAGCAGTACTTC.

The gene calls are TRBV5-1 and TRBJ1-1; 7 bases agree with TRBD1. CDR1 and CDR2 from the germline V gene are SGHRS and YFSETQ. V lost 0 bases to trimming and J lost 2 bases; unmatched junction nucleotides: 4. CDR3 length: 15 residues. The CDR3 is CASSLAYRGNTEAFF. In DNA, the CDR3 is TGCGCCAGCAGCTTGGCGTACAGGGGAAACACTGAAGCTTTCTTT. Variable domain in full (rest from reference TRBV5-1 and TRBJ1-1): KAGVTQTPRYLIKTRGQQVTLSCSPISGHRSVSWYQQTPGQGLQFLFEYFSETQRNKGNFPGRFSGRQFSNSRSEMNVSTLELGDSALYLCASSLAYRGNTEAFFGQGTRLTVV.

This sequence joins TRBV25-1 and TRBJ1-5, with D unresolved. Trimming took 4 bases from V and 6 from J, leaving 7 bases between them. CDR1 is MGHDK, CDR2 SYGVNS, per germline. The CDR3 is made up of 12 amino acids. The CDR3 DNA reads TGTGCCAGCAGTGGGCCAGGTCAGCCCCAGCATTTT. Protein: CASSGPGQPQHF.

This clonotype was counted a few times. Here the CDR3 reads CSATYKGVTGELFF. The CDR3 nucleotides are TGCAGTGCCACATATAAAGGGGTTACCGGGGAGCTGTTTTTT. This sequence joins TRBV20-1 and TRBJ2-2; D is perhaps TRBD1 (5 bases). This CDR3 spans 14 amino acids. The V end was cut by 6 bases, the J end by 5 bases, with 16 bases between. CDR1 is DFQATT and CDR2 is SNEGSKA in the germline V gene (reference sequence).

The V call is TRBV25-1, the J call TRBJ2-7; D uncertain. Trimming stripped 5 bases from V and 2 bases from J, with 10 bases between. CDR1 and CDR2 (germline): MGHDK, SYGVNS. This CDR3 has 13 amino acids. The DNA for the CDR3 is TGTGCCAGCAGTCCCCCGTCTACCTACGAGCAGTACTTC. This sequence encodes CASSPPSTYEQYF.

This chain uses TRBV25-1 with TRBJ2-7; TRBD2 matches 11 bases. The CDR3 length is 15 residues. Germline CDR1 and CDR2: MGHDK and SYGVNS. V shed 3 bases and J 0 bases; nucleotides not matched to a gene: 1. The CDR3 protein is CASSDGLAGSYEQYF. CDR3 coding DNA: TGTGCCAGCAGTGATGGACTAGCGGGCTCCTACGAGCAGTACTTC.

The chain employs TRBV4-1 and TRBJ2-1; D unresolved. The V end was cut by 1 base, the J end by 3 bases, with 10 bases between. This CDR3 has 15 residues. Looked up from germline, CDR1 is MGHRA and CDR2 is YSYEKL. CDR3 region: CASSQGRTVYNEQFF. The CDR3, as DNA: TGCGCCAGCAGCCAAGGAAGGACGGTCTACAATGAGCAGTTCTTC.

This rearrangement joins TRBV6-2 or TRBV6-3 to TRBJ2-7, with TRBD2 as a possible D gene (6 bases). V lost 8 bases to trimming and J lost 0 bases, with 20 bases between them. The germline gives CDR1 MNHEY, CDR2 SVGEGT. CDR3 length: 16 residues. CDR3 DNA sequence: TGTGCCAGCGCGCCGGAGGGCCGCGGGTTCTCCTACGAGCAGTACTTC. Its translation is CASAPEGRGFSYEQYF.

This rearrangement joins TRBV7-2 to TRBJ2-1; D gene uncertain. CDR3 size: 11 residues. Germline loops: CDR1 SGHTA, CDR2 FQGNSA. V was cut by 5 bases and J by 8 bases, with 7 bases left in between. The CDR3 nucleotides read TGTGCCAGCAGCACCTCGTATGAGCAGTTCTTC. Protein sequence: CASSTSYEQFF.

This clonotype was observed a handful of times. CDR3 sequence reads: CSARRTENTEAFF. CDR3 DNA: TGCAGTGCTAGGCGGACGGAGAACACTGAAGCTTTCTTT. The chain recombines TRBV20-1 with TRBJ1-1; no clear D. Germline V gives CDR1 DFQATT, CDR2 SNEGSKA (reference sequence). This CDR3 comprises 13 residues. The V gene lost 3 bases and the J gene lost 1 base, with 9 bases spanning the gap.

This clonotype was counted at least ten times. The J gene is TRBJ2-2, the V gene TRBV5-5; 7 positions match TRBD1. The length of the CDR3 is 15 residues. With 5 bases clipped from V and 0 bases from J, the junction kept 4 bases outside the gene matches. Germline CDR1 is SGHKS and CDR2 is YYEKEE (reference sequence). CDR3 loop: CASSRDSANTGELFF. In nucleotides, the CDR3 is TGTGCCAGCAGTCGGGACAGCGCGAACACCGGGGAGCTGTTTTTT.

The chain carries TRBV2 and TRBJ1-1, with D possibly matching TRBD1 (5 bases). The germline V gene encodes CDR1 SNHLY and CDR2 FYNNEI. CDR3 length: 18 amino acids. Trimming stripped 4 bases from V and 0 bases from J, with 21 bases between. CDR3: CASSVLTRDLSLNTEAFF. In DNA form, the CDR3 reads TGTGCCAGCAGTGTCTTAACCAGGGACCTAAGTTTGAACACTGAAGCTTTCTTT. Supplemented by reference TRBV2 and TRBJ1-1, the full variable domain reads EPEVTQTPSHQVTQMGQEVILRCVPISNHLYFYWYRQILGQKVEFLVSFYNNEISEKSEIFDDQFSVERPDGSNFTLKIRSTKLEDSAMYFCASSVLTRDLSLNTEAFFGQGTRLTVV.

This clonotype was observed a handful of times. The chain joins TRBV7-6 to TRBJ2-7; a weak D match, TRBD1 (6 bases). The CDR3 contains 16 residues. CDR1 is SGHVS, CDR2 FNYEAQ, per germline. Trimming took off 5 bases at V and 5 bases at J, with 22 bases between the two ends. The CDR3 nucleotides read TGTGCCAGCAGCGTTTCGCTAGAACACAGGGTCCACGAGCAGTACTTC. Protein product: CASSVSLEHRVHEQYF.

There are a few counts of this clonotype. This chain joins TRBV5-1 and TRBJ1-2; 7 bases are shared with TRBD1. Germline CDR1 SGHRS, CDR2 YFSETQ. The CDR3 has 13 residues. The V gene end was trimmed by 7 bases and the J gene end by 4 bases; junction bases not matched to a gene: 7. As DNA, the CDR3 is TGCGCCAGCGGGACAGAACGAGGCTATGGCTACACCTTC. It translates to CASGTERGYGYTF.